This TCR beta chain was retrieved from a study of PD-1 blockade in classical Hodgkin lymphoma. Background on the study: The nivolumab dose that patients received was 3 mg/kg, given intravenously every 2 weeks.

The data were produced by immunoSEQ multiplex PCR, yet TCRdb's version contains in-frame clones alone and is incomplete. Among more than 10,000 clones, about 88% were seen once, and the ten largest hold approximately 0.9%. Time point described: cycle 4 day 1 (C4D1), after about 6 weeks of nivolumab. After autologous stem cell transplantation all patients relapsed, and prior brentuximab vedotin exposure differed between cohorts. Starting with thawed PBMCs, CD4+ T cells were purified by magnetic negative selection. The V and J ends lost 0 bases and 4 bases respectively, with 7 bases between them. CDR1 and CDR2 from the germline V gene are SGHRS and YFSETQ. This CDR3 has 13 residues. A note on this clone: Its target is unknown.

General study points: The origin of the repertoire differences remains undefined, with disease activity or prior therapy as possible causes. Baseline diversity was lower in partial responders and progressors than complete responders.

The starting material was CD4+ T cells from blood, obtained before the fourth cycle of nivolumab. The V call is TRBV5-1, the J call TRBJ1-1; D may be TRBD1 (6 bases). This sequence was found in a human donor with classical Hodgkin lymphoma. As DNA, the CDR3 is TGCGCCAGCAGCTTGGGAGGGGGCACTGAAGCTTTCTTT. Protein product: CASSLGGGTEAFF.